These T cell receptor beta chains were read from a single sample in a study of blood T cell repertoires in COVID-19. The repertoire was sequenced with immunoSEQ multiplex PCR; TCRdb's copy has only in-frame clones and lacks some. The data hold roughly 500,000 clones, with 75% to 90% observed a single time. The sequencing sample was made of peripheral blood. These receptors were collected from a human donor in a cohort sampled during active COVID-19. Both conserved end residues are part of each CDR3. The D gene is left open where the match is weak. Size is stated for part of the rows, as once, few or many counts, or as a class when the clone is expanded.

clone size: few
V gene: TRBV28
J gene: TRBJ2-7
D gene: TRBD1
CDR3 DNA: TGTGCCAGCGGCAGGGGGTATACCTACGAGCAGTACTTC
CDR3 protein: CASGRGYTYEQYF

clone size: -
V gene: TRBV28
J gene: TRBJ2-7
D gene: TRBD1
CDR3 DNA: TGTGCCAGCAGTTCACTAACCCTACCGGGACAGGGGATCTCCTACGAGCAGTACTTC
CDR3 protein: CASSSLTLPGQGISYEQYF

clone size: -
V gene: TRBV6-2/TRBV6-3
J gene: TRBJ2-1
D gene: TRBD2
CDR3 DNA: TGTGCCAGCAGTTCAAGGCTAGCGGGAGTCAATGAGCAGTTCTTC
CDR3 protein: CASSSRLAGVNEQFF

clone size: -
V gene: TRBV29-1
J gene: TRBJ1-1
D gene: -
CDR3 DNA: TGCAGCGTTGAATACCAATCTATTGAAGCTTTCTTT
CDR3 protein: CSVEYQSIEAFF

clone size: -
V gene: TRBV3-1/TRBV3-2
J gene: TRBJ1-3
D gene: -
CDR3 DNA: TGTGCCAGCAGCCAGACGGAGAGCTCTGGAAACACCATATATTTT
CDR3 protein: CASSQTESSGNTIYF

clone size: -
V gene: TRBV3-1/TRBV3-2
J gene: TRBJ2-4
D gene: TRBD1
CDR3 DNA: TGTGCCACCGAGTCAGGGGGAACAGCCAAAAACATTCAGTACTTC
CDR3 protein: CATESGGTAKNIQYF

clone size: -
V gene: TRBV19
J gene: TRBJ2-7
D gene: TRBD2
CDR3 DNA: TGTGCCAGTAGCGCCGGGACTAGCGGAGAAAGCGAGCAGTACTTC
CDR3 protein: CASSAGTSGESEQYF

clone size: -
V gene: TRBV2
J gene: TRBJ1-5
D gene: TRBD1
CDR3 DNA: TGTGCCAGCAGTGAAATGGCAGGGGGATCTCAGCCCCAGCATTTT
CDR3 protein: CASSEMAGGSQPQHF

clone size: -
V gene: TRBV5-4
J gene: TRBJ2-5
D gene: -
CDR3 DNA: TGTGCCAGCAGCTTACTCGGGATAGAGGAGACCCAGTACTTC
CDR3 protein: CASSLLGIEETQYF

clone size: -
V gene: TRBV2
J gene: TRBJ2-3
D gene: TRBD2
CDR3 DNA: TGTGCCAGCTTGGGGACTATCGGATTAGGGCCAGATACGCAGTATTTT
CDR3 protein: CASLGTIGLGPDTQYF

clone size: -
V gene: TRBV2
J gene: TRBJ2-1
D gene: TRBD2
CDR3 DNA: TGTGCCAGCAGAGCCGGGACTAGCGGGACTTACAATGAGCAGTTCTTC
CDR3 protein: CASRAGTSGTYNEQFF

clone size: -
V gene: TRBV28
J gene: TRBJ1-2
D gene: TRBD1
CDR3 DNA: TGTGCCAGCAGTTTAGACGGACAGGGGCTAGGCTACACCTTC
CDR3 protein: CASSLDGQGLGYTF

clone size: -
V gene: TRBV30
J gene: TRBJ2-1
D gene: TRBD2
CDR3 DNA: TGTGCCTGGAGAGCGGGAGGCGTATACAATGAGCAGTTCTTC
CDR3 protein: CAWRAGGVYNEQFF

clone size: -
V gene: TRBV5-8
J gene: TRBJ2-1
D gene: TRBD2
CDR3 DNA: TGTGCCAGCAGCGCAGGACTAGTCGGGGGGGAGCAGTTCTTC
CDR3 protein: CASSAGLVGGEQFF

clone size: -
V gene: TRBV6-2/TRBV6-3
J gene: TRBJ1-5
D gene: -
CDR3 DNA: TGTGCCAGCAGTTACCCAGGCAGGGACTGGAATCAGCCCCAGCATTTT
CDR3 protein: CASSYPGRDWNQPQHF

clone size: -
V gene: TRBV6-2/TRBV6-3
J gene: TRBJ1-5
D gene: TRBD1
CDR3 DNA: TGTGCCAGCAGTCGACCGTTCAGACAGGGACCCCAGCCCCAGCATTTT
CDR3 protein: CASSRPFRQGPQPQHF

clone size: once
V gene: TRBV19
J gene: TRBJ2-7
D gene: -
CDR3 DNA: TGTGCCAGTGCGGAGGGACCGTCCTACGAGCAGTACTTC
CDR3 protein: CASAEGPSYEQYF

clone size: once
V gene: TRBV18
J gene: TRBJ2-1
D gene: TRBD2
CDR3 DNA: TGTGCCAGCTCACGTAACTTAGTGGCTAGCGGGAACAATGAGCAGTTCTTC
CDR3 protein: CASSRNLVASGNNEQFF

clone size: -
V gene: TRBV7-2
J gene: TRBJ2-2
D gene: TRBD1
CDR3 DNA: TGTGCCAGCAGCTTAGGGGCTGGGACAGGGGACACCGGGGAGCTGTTTTTT
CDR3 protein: CASSLGAGTGDTGELFF

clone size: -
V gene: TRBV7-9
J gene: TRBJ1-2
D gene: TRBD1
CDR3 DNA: TGTGCCAGCAGCTTATCTAGCGGGACAGCATATGGCTACACCTTC
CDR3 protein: CASSLSSGTAYGYTF

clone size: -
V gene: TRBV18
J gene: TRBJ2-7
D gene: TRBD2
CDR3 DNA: TGTGCCAGCTCACCACCCGGCGGGAGGGTGGGAGAGCAGTACTTC
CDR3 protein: CASSPPGGRVGEQYF

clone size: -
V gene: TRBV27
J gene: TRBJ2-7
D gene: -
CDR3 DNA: TGTGCCAGCAGTTATGGGCAATTTTACGAGCAGTACTTC
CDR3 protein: CASSYGQFYEQYF

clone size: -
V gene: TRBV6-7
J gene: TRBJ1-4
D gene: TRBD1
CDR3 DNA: TGTGCCAGCAGTTACTCAGGACAGGGCAACCCTAATGAAAAACTGTTTTTT
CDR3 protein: CASSYSGQGNPNEKLFF

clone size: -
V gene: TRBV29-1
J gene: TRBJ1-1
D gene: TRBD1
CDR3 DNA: TGCAGCGTTGATGAGACAGGGGGGGAAGCTTTCTTT
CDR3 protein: CSVDETGGEAFF

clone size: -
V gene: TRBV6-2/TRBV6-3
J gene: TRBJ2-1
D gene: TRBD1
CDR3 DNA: TGTGCCAGCAGTTCTCCCTTCGACAGGGAGTTCTTC
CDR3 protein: CASSSPFDREFF

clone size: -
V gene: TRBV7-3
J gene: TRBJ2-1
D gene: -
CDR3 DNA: TGTGCCAGCAGCTTACATGGCGGGGAGGTACAGTTCTTC
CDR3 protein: CASSLHGGEVQFF

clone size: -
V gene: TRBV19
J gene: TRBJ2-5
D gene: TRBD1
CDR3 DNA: TGTGCCAGTAGTGAGAAGGGGCAGGGGGAAGAGACCCAGTACTTC
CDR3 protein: CASSEKGQGEETQYF

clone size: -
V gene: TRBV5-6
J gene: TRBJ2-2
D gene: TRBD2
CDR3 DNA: TGTGCCAGCAGCTTGGATGGGCGCGGGGGAACCGGGGAGCTGTTTTTT
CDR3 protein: CASSLDGRGGTGELFF

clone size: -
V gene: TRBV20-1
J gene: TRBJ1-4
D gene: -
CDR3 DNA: TGCAGTGCTAGTGGCGGGACAACTAATGAAAAACTGTTTTTT
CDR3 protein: CSASGGTTNEKLFF

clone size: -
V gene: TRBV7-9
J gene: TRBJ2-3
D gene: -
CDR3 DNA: TGTGCCAGCAGCTTAGGTTACTCAGATACGCAGTATTTT
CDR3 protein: CASSLGYSDTQYF

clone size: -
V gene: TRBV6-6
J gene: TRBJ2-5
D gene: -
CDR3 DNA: TGTGCCAGCAGTCGGCAGGTAAAAGGGACCCAGTACTTC
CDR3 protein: CASSRQVKGTQYF

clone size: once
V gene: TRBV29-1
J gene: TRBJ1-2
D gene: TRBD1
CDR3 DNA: TGCAGCGTCCTCGGGACAGGGGAGGGCTACACCTTC
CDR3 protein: CSVLGTGEGYTF

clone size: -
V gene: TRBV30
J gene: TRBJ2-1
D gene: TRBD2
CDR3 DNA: TGTGCCTGGAGTGTAGGACTAGCGGGAGCCGGGGAGCAGTTCTTC
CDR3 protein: CAWSVGLAGAGEQFF

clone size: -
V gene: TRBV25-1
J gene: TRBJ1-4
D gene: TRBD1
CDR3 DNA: TGTGCCAGCAGTGAGGGCAGGGGGAATGAAAAACTGTTTTTT
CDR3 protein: CASSEGRGNEKLFF

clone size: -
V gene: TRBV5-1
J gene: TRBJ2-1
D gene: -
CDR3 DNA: TGCGCCAGCACTATAACGGGAGTCCTCAATGAGCAGTTCTTC
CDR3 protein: CASTITGVLNEQFF

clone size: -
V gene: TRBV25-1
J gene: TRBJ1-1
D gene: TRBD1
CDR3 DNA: TGTGCCAGCAGTCAACCCGGGACAGGCATGAACACTGAAGCTTTCTTT
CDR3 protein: CASSQPGTGMNTEAFF

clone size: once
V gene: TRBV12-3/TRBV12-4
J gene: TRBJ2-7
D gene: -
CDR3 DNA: TGTGCCAGCAGTTTACCGGGACATAACGAGCAGTACTTC
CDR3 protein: CASSLPGHNEQYF

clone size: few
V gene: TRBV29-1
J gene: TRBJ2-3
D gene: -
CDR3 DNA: TGCAGCGGTGCGGACTACACAGATACGCAGTATTTT
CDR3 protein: CSGADYTDTQYF

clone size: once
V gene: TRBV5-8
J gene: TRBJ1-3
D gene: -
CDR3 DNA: TGTGCCAGCAGCTTGTACAGCTTGAGTTCCGGAAACACCATATATTTT
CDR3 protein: CASSLYSLSSGNTIYF

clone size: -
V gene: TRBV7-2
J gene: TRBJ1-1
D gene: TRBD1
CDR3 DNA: TGTGCCAGCAGACTACAGGGGACCGCAAACACTGAAGCTTTCTTT
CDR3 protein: CASRLQGTANTEAFF

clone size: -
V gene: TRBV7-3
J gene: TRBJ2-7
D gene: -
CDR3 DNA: TGTGCCAGCAGCTTGCTCGGGTCCTACTACGAGCAGTACTTC
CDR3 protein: CASSLLGSYYEQYF

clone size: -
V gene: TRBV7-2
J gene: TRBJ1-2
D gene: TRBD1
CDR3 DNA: TGTGCCAGCAGTCGGGACAGCTATGATGGCTACACCTTC
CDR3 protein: CASSRDSYDGYTF

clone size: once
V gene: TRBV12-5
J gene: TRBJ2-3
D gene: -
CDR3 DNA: TGTGCTAGTGGTTTGGATAGGGGAGATACGCAGTATTTT
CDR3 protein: CASGLDRGDTQYF

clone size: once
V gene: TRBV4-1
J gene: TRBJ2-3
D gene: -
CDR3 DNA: TGCGCCAGCAGCCCGCGGGGAGTAGGAACAGATACGCAGTATTTT
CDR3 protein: CASSPRGVGTDTQYF

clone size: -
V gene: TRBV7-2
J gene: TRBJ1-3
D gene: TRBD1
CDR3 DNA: TGTGCCAGCAGGGAGAGACAGGGGACGGCCGGAAACACCATATATTTT
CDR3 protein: CASRERQGTAGNTIYF

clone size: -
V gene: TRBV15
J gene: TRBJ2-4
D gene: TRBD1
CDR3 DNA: TGTGCCACCAGCAGGCCCTCGACAGGGGGGAACATTCAGTACTTC
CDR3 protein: CATSRPSTGGNIQYF

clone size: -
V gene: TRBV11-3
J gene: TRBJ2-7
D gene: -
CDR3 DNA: TGTGCCAGCAGCCCCGCGGGCTTCGACTACGAGCAGTACTTC
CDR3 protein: CASSPAGFDYEQYF

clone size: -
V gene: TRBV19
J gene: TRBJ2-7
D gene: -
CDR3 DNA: TGTGCCAGTAGCACATATAACGAGCAGTACTTC
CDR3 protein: CASSTYNEQYF

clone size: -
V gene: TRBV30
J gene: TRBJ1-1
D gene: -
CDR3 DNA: TGTGCCTGGAGCAAAAGACAAAACACTGAAGCTTTCTTT
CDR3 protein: CAWSKRQNTEAFF

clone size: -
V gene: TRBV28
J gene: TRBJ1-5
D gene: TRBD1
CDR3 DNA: TGTGCCAGCAAATTTTATCAGGGGGCTAATCAGCCCCAGCATTTT
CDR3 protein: CASKFYQGANQPQHF

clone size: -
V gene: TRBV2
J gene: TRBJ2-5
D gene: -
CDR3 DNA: TGTGCCAGCAGTAAGGAATTTTCTGGAGGTTCCCAAGAGACCCAGTACTTC
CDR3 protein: CASSKEFSGGSQETQYF